The 14 T cell receptor beta chains below were found in one sample sequenced in a study of blood T cell repertoires in COVID-19. Clones were sequenced by immunoSEQ multiplex PCR, and TCRdb holds only the in-frame ones, with some missing. The data contain approximately 160,000 clones, 85% to 90% of them singletons. The sequencing sample was made of peripheral blood. Receptor source: a man aged 45-60 years with active or convalescent COVID-19.

The chain links TRBV24-1 to TRBJ2-3; 11 nucleotides match TRBD2. J lost 4 bases, V lost 4 bases, and 6 bases had no gene match. The germline V gene has CDR1 KGHDR and CDR2 SFDVKD. CDR3 length: 16 amino acids. The CDR3 nucleotides read TGTGCCACCAGTGACCCATTAGCGGGAGGGCCAGATACGCAGTATTTT. Its translation: CATSDPLAGGPDTQYF.

The chain employs TRBV6-2 or TRBV6-3 and TRBJ2-1, with 9 bases lining up with TRBD2. After removal of 1 base from V and 10 bases from J, the junction contained 5 bases not matched to a gene. This CDR3 region has 14 residues. Germline CDR1 MNHEY, CDR2 SVGEGT. The CDR3 is CASSYFGTSREQFF. The CDR3, as DNA: TGTGCCAGCAGTTACTTCGGGACTAGCAGAGAGCAGTTCTTC.

The gene calls are TRBV7-3 and TRBJ2-2; weak D call: TRBD2 (6 bases). V lost 6 bases and J lost 2, with 10 bases in between. This CDR3 is 14 amino acids long. CDR1 and CDR2 from the germline V gene are SGHTA and FQGTGA. The CDR3 is CASRAGPNTGELFF. The CDR3, as DNA: TGTGCCAGCAGGGCGGGACCAAACACCGGGGAGCTGTTTTTT. The whole variable domain, filled in from reference TRBV7-3 and TRBJ2-2, reads GAGVSQTPSNKVTEKGKYVELRCDPISGHTALYWYRQSLGQGPEFLIYFQGTGAADDSGLPNDRFFAVRPEGSVSTLKIQRTERGDSAVYLCASRAGPNTGELFFGEGSRLTVL.

This chain joins TRBV11-2 and TRBJ2-5; D may be TRBD2 (7 bases). The CDR3 spans 15 residues. The germline V and J ends were trimmed by 6 bases and 3 bases, with 17 bases remaining between them. Germline V gives CDR1 SGHAT, CDR2 FQNNGV. CDR3 protein: CASRSVGGPKETQYF. CDR3 bases: TGTGCCAGCAGGTCCGTGGGGGGGCCGAAAGAGACCCAGTACTTC.

CDR3 DNA: TGCAGTGCTAGTAGGCAGGAAATTGAAAAACTGTTTTTT. Encoded protein: CSASRQEIEKLFF. This chain connects TRBV20-1 to TRBJ1-4; D ambiguous. Germline V CDR1 and CDR2: DFQATT, SNEGSKA (reference sequence). V dropped 3 bases and J dropped 7 bases, with 12 bases sitting between them. The CDR3 consists of 13 residues.

V and J are TRBV5-6 and TRBJ1-2; maybe TRBD1 (6 bases). Deletions cut 2 bases from V and 3 bases from J, with 11 bases between. Germline loops: CDR1 SGHDT, CDR2 YYEEEE. CDR3 size: 14 residues. For the CDR3, the DNA is TGTGCCAGCAGCTTTCAGGGGTCGGACTATGGCTACACCTTC. It is translated as CASSFQGSDYGYTF.

The CDR3 is CASSLQGPGGADTQYF. The CDR3 DNA sequence: TGCGCCAGCAGCCTGCAGGGACCTGGAGGGGCAGATACGCAGTATTTT. The chain couples TRBV4-1 to TRBJ2-3, with D tentatively TRBD2 (6 bases). Germline-derived CDR1 and CDR2 are MGHRA and YSYEKL. This CDR3 has 16 residues. Trimming shortened V by 4 bases and J by 4 bases, and 18 bases separated the two germline ends.

The CDR3 nucleotides read TGCGCCAGCAGCTGGCCGGACAGGGGTTATGGCTACACCTTC. It yields the protein CASSWPDRGYGYTF. The rearrangement links TRBV5-1 to TRBJ1-2; TRBD1 aligns across 9 bases. CDR1 and CDR2 (germline): SGHRS, YFSETQ. With V trimmed by 3 bases and J by 5 bases, 5 bases remained unmatched. The CDR3 is made up of 14 amino acids.

The chain has TRBV4-2 and TRBJ1-2; weak D call: TRBD1 (6 bases). The germline gives CDR1 LGHNA, CDR2 YNFKEQ. This CDR3 has 17 residues. Between the trimmed V and J ends, which lost 3 bases and 2 bases, there was a span of 19 bases. DNA of the CDR3: TGTGCCAGCAGCCAGCGTTCCCCAAGAGGGGGAAACTATGGCTACACCTTC. Translation gives CASSQRSPRGGNYGYTF.

This rearrangement joins TRBV7-9 to TRBJ1-1; 10 bases line up with TRBD1. Germline-derived CDR1 and CDR2 are SEHNR and FQNEAQ (reference sequence). There are 14 residues in the CDR3. The junction had 5 bases not matched to a gene; V was cut back by 3 bases and J by 7 bases. The CDR3 loop reads CASSFGQGDGEAFF. In DNA, the CDR3 is TGTGCCAGCAGCTTCGGACAGGGGGATGGTGAAGCTTTCTTT.

This clone was recorded once. The J gene is TRBJ2-1, the V gene TRBV19; a weak D match, TRBD1 (6 bases). The V gene's germline CDR1 is LNHDA and CDR2 SQIVND (reference sequence). CDR3 size: 11 residues. Trimming shortened V by 5 bases and J by 9 bases, and 8 bases separated the two germline ends. The CDR3 loop reads CASSFRGEQFF. As DNA, the CDR3 is TGTGCCAGTAGTTTCAGGGGTGAGCAGTTCTTC.

The chain carries TRBV5-8 and TRBJ2-3; TRBD2 is a possible D gene (5 bases). V was pared by 2 bases and J by 2 bases, with 9 bases between. The germline V gene encodes CDR1 SGHTS and CDR2 YDEGEE. The CDR3 extends over 14 amino acids. CDR3 sequence: CASSLGADTDTQYF. The CDR3 coding sequence is TGTGCCAGCAGCTTAGGAGCGGACACAGATACGCAGTATTTT.

The V and J genes are TRBV6-2 or TRBV6-3 and TRBJ1-2; weak D call: TRBD1 (6 bases). Germline values: CDR1 MNHEY, CDR2 SVGEGT. V was clipped by 6 bases and J by 0 bases, with 17 bases between them. This CDR3 has 16 residues. The CDR3 DNA reads TGTGCCAGCAGCCTGGACAGACCGTCTACTAACTATGGCTACACCTTC. This codes for CASSLDRPSTNYGYTF.

The J gene is TRBJ2-2, the V gene TRBV3-1 (or the pseudogene TRBV3-2); possible D gene TRBD2, 5 bases. This CDR3 region has 14 residues. The germline V and J ends were trimmed by 4 bases and 7 bases, with 13 bases remaining between them. CDR1 is LGHDT, CDR2 YNNKEL, per germline (reference sequence). CDR3: CASSLNSVVGELFF. Here the CDR3 DNA reads TGTGCCAGCAGCCTTAATAGCGTCGTCGGGGAGCTGTTTTTT.